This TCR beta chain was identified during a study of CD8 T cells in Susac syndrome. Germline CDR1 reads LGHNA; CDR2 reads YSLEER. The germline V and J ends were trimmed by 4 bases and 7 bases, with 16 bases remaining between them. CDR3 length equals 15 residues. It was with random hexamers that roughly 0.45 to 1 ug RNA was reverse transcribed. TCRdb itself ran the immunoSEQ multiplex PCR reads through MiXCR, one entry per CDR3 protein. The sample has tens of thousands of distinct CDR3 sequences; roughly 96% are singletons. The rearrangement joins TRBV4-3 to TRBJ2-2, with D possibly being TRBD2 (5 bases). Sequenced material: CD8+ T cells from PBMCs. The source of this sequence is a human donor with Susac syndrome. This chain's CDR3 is CASSRSGVSDGELFF. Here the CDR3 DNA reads TGCGCCAGCAGCCGATCCGGGGTCTCGGACGGGGAGCTGTTTTTT.